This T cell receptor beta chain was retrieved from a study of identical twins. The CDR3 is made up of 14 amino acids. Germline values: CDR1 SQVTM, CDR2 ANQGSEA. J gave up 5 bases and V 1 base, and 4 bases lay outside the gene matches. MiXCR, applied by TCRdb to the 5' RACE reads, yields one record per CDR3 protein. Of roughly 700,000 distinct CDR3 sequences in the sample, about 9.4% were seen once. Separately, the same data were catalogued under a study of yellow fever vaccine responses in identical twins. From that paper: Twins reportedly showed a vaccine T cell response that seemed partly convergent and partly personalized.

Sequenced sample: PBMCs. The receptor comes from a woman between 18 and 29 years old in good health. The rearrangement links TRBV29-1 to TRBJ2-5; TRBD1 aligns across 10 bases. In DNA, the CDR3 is TGCAGCGTTGAAGGGGACAGGGGTTTGGAGACCCAGTACTTC. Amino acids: CSVEGDRGLETQYF.